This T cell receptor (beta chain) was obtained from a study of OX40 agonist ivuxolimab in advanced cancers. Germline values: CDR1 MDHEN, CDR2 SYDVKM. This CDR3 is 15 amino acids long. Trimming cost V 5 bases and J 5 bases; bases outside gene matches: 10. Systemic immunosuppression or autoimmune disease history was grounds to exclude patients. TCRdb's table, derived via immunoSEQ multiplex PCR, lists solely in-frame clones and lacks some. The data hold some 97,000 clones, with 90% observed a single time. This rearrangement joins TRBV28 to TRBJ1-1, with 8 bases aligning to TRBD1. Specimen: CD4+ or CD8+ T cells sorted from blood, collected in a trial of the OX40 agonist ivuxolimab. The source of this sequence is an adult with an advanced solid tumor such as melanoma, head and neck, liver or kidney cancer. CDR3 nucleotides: TGTGCCAGCAGTCCACGGACAGGGTTTAGTACTGAAGCTTTCTTT. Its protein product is CASSPRTGFSTEAFF. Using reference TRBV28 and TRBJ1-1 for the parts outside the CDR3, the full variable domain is DVKVTQSSRYLVKRTGEKVFLECVQDMDHENMFWYRQDPGLGLRLIYFSYDVKMKEKGDIPEGYSVSREKKERFSLILESASTNQTSMYLCASSPRTGFSTEAFFGQGTRLTVV.